This TCR beta chain was identified in a study of shared clonotypes between healthy human individuals. Cells designated naive CD8 were CD45RO-negative and were positively selected for CCR7, with terminally differentiated effector memory CD45RA+ cells excluded. The donors were adults (healthy and HIV-negative) with no recent acute infections or vaccinations. Overall study findings and caveats: The authors sampled blood alone, and tissue repertoires likely differ.

V lost 6 bases to trimming and J lost 5 bases, with 25 bases between them. Germline assignment: CDR1 SGHRS and CDR2 YFSETQ. The CDR3 consists of 17 residues. Every subset had its genomic DNA shared out evenly among several immunoSEQ plates. Assay: immunoSEQ multiplex PCR; the TCRdb copy retains only in-frame clones and omits some. The sample holds approximately 2,200,000 clones, just over 90% seen once. Remarks on this clone: Its specificity is unknown.

The sample taken for sequencing was naive CD8+ T cells from PBMCs. This rearrangement joins TRBV5-1 to TRBJ2-3; D gene uncertain. This receptor was identified in a man between 18 and 29 years old in good health. Some clones in this sample may be carry-over from other donors' samples. In DNA form, the CDR3 reads TGCGCCAGCACCCCTACCCTCATCTCAGAGATGAGAGATACGCAGTATTTT. This sequence encodes CASTPTLISEMRDTQYF.